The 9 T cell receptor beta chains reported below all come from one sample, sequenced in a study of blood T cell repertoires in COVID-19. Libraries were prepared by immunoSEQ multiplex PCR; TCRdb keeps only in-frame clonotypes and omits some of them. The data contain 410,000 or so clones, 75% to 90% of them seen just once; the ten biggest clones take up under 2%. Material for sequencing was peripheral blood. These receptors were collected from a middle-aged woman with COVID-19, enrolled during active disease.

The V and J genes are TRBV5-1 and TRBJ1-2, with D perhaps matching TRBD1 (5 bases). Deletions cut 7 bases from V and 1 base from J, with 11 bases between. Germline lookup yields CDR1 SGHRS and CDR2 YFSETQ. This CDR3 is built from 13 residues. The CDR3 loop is CASGAEFNYGYTF. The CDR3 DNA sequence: TGCGCCAGCGGGGCAGAATTTAACTATGGCTACACCTTC.

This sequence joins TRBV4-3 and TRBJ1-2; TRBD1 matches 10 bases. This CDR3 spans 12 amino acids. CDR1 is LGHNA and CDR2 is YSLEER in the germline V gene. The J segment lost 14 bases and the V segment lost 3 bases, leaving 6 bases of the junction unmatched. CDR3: CASSQGQGLSTF. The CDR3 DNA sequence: TGCGCCAGCAGCCAGGGACAGGGGCTCTCGACCTTC.

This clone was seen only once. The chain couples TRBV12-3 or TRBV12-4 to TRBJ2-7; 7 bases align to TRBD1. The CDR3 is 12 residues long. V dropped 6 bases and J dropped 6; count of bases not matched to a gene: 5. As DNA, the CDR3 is TGTGCCAGCAGCGGTACAGGGGCCGAGCAGTACTTC. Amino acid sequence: CASSGTGAEQYF.

DNA for the CDR3: TGTGCCAGCACAAAGAGCGGGACGCTGTCCTACGAGCAGTACTTC. Translation gives CASTKSGTLSYEQYF. This chain links TRBV3-1 (or the pseudogene TRBV3-2) with TRBJ2-7, with TRBD2 matching 7 bases. V gave up 7 bases and J gave up 1 base; unmatched junction bases: 10. The CDR3 runs 15 residues. Germline lookup yields CDR1 LGHDT and CDR2 YNNKEL (reference sequence).

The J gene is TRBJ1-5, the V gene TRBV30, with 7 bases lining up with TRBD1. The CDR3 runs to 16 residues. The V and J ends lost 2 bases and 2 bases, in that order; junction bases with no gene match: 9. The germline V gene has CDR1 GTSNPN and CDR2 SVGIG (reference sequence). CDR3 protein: CAWSRPNRGGNQPQHF. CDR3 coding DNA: TGTGCCTGGAGTAGGCCGAACAGGGGTGGCAATCAGCCCCAGCATTTT.

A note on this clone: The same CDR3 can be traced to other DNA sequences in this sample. Written as DNA, the CDR3 is TGCGCCAGCAGCTTGGCCGGGACAGGGAATCAGCCCCAGCATTTT. It codes for CASSLAGTGNQPQHF. V usage is TRBV5-1 and J usage is TRBJ1-5; TRBD1 matches at 9 bases. With 0 bases clipped from V and 4 bases from J, the junction kept 2 bases outside the gene matches. This CDR3 has 15 residues. Germline assignment: CDR1 SGHRS and CDR2 YFSETQ.

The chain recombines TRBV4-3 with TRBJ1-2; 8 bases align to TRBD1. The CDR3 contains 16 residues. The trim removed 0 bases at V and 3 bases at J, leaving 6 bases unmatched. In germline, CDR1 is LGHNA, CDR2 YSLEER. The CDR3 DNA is TGCGCCAGCAGCCAAGATCGAGGACAGGGATACTATGGCTACACCTTC. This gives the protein CASSQDRGQGYYGYTF.

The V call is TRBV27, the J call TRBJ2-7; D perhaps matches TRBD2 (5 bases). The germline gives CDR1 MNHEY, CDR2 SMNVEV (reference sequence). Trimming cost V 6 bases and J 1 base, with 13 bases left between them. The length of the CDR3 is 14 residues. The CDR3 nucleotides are TGTGCCAGCAGCTTCCTCGGGGAGTCCTACGAGCAGTACTTC. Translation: CASSFLGESYEQYF.

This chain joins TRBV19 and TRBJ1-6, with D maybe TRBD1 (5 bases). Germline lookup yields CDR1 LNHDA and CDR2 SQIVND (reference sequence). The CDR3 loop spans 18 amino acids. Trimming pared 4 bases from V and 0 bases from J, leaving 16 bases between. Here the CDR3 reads CASSNSVGGSSYNSPLHF. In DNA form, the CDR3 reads TGTGCCAGTAGTAATTCCGTGGGGGGTAGCTCCTATAATTCACCCCTCCACTTT. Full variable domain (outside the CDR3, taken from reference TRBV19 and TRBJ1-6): DGGITQSPKYLFRKEGQNVTLSCEQNLNHDAMYWYRQDPGQGLRLIYYSQIVNDFQKGDIAEGYSVSREKKESFPLTVTSAQKNPTAFYLCASSNSVGGSSYNSPLHFGNGTRLTVT.